This T cell receptor (beta chain) originates from a study of glioma-infiltrating T cells. Study as a whole: Glioblastomas were WHO grade IV, sampled at first diagnosis; low-grade were grade II. Before surgery, glioma patients received dexamethasone for at most six days. Target coverage was roughly 4.5- to 11-fold for roughly one million blood T cells.

TCR alpha and beta CDR3 regions were amplified from RNA using iRepertoire nested multiplex PCR. For one-step reverse transcription and amplification, roughly 100-400 ng of tissue mRNA or PBMC total RNA was used. TCRdb passed the multiplex PCR reads through MiXCR, listing each CDR3 protein once. Seen here are about 380,000 distinct CDR3 sequences, about two fifths observed once, and the top ten hold approximately 12%. The CDR3 spans 19 residues. Germline-derived CDR1 and CDR2 are SGHVS and FNYEAQ. The TCR sequence derives from a human donor with low-grade glioma or glioblastoma, undergoing nonglioma brain surgery, or in good health (not recorded which). The rearrangement joins TRBV7-6 to TRBJ2-4; TRBD2 might be the D (5 bases). The J call may be in error: the DNA end matches TRBJ2-1 better. Sequenced: glioma tissue, nonneoplastic brain tissue, or PBMCs (not recorded which). CDR3 sequence reads: CASSFEAAHPDRSYNEQFF. CDR3 sequence (DNA): TGTGCCAGCAGCTTTGAAGCGGCGCATCCGGATAGGTCCTACAATGAGCAGTTCTTC.